This entry is about one TCR beta chain. The target antigen is unknown. Other DNA sequences from this sample encode an identical CDR3 as well. Only Caucasian adults living in Nashville, Tennessee served as donors. Germline CDR1 is SNHLY and CDR2 is FYNNEI. The V end lost 4 bases, the J end lost 4 bases, and 2 bases lay between the germline ends. The CDR3 spans 11 residues. The assay ran at deep level. When replicate PCRs were run on sorted subsets, they used 150 to 250 ng DNA, about 30,000 T cell genomes. Libraries were prepared by immunoSEQ multiplex PCR; TCRdb keeps only in-frame clonotypes and omits some of them. This repertoire shows fewer than 400,000 clones, roughly 70% found once; its top ten account for about 9.4%. This sample was included in a study of shared clonotypes between healthy human individuals. Study observations and caveats: The study generally estimated greater richness for naive than memory subsets.

This receptor was taken from a young man in good health. The gene calls are TRBV2 and TRBJ2-1; no clear D gene. The specimen was memory CD4+ T cells sorted from blood. Noted subset: CD45RA-negative fraction. CDR3 nucleotide sequence: TGTGCCAGCAGTGTATACAATGAGCAGTTCTTC. Its protein is CASSVYNEQFF.